The rows below give T cell receptor delta chains drawn from one sample of a study of γδ T cells in repeated Plasmodium falciparum infection. TCRdb made new clone calls on the multiplex PCR reads using CATT. The sample yields more than 70,000 delta-chain clones, roughly 0.98% seen once. Input material: gamma-delta T cells from blood. These receptors were taken from a pool of human donors (malaria-infected and uninfected, not separated). The CDR3 runs from the conserved cysteine through the conserved F or W.

j_call: TRDJ1; v_call: TRDV2; cdr3_aa: CACDTVGDADKLIF
j_call: TRDJ1; v_call: TRDV1; cdr3_aa: CALGRGRGRRSWGIRGTDKLIF
j_call: TRDJ1; v_call: TRDV2; cdr3_aa: CACDSPYWRADKLIF
j_call: TRDJ1; v_call: TRDV1; cdr3_aa: CALGAHTCTGGQGDKLIF
j_call: TRDJ1; v_call: TRDV1; cdr3_aa: CALGCRSYFKHWGIPATDKLIF
j_call: TRDJ1; v_call: TRDV1; cdr3_aa: CALGGGDGYWGIQLIF
j_call: TRDJ1; v_call: TRDV2; cdr3_aa: CACDNILGDTKVGTDKLIF
j_call: TRDJ1; v_call: TRDV2; cdr3_aa: CACDPLGSVLGVYTDKLIF
j_call: TRDJ1; v_call: TRDV1; cdr3_aa: CALGELSGGLARETDKLIF
j_call: TRDJ1; v_call: TRDV2; cdr3_aa: CACDTGGYAGGADKLIF
j_call: TRDJ1; v_call: TRDV2; cdr3_aa: CACDTVLGDTINTFPKLIF
j_call: TRDJ1; v_call: TRDV1; cdr3_aa: CALGELFPIYWGMDKLIF
j_call: TRDJ1; v_call: TRDV1; cdr3_aa: CALGGGFSNKASYGWMGIGKLIF
j_call: TRDJ1; v_call: TRDV2; cdr3_aa: CACDTVGANDKLIF
j_call: TRDJ1; v_call: TRDV1; cdr3_aa: CALGEVHRPWGRDTDKLIF
j_call: TRDJ1; v_call: TRDV2; cdr3_aa: CACDPLLDSTDKLIF
j_call: TRDJ1; v_call: TRDV2; cdr3_aa: CACDQLGDRSDKLIF
j_call: TRDJ1; v_call: TRDV1; cdr3_aa: CALGERKPLRGRWGISYTDKLIF
j_call: TRDJ1; v_call: TRDV1; cdr3_aa: CALGEWSYDVSTGTDKLIF
j_call: TRDJ1; v_call: TRDV1; cdr3_aa: CALGELPFSRIVGGDTRKYTDKLIF
j_call: TRDJ1; v_call: TRDV1; cdr3_aa: CALGGQPRGQLTDKLIF
j_call: TRDJ1; v_call: TRDV1; cdr3_aa: CALGALPWGSYTDKLIF
j_call: TRDJ1; v_call: TRDV1; cdr3_aa: CALGEVFPPAGFQYTDKLIF
j_call: TRDJ1; v_call: TRDV1; cdr3_aa: CALGVALRAAFYTDKLIF
j_call: TRDJ1; v_call: TRDV2; cdr3_aa: CACDIGDRNTDKLIF
j_call: TRDJ1; v_call: TRDV2; cdr3_aa: CACDTVKSNGDWGIIGADKLIF
j_call: TRDJ1; v_call: TRDV1; cdr3_aa: CALGGLLLSFLGLGDSGGTDKLIF
j_call: TRDJ1; v_call: TRDV1; cdr3_aa: CALGDALPSYQVLGDFGYTDKLIF
j_call: TRDJ1; v_call: TRDV1; cdr3_aa: CALGVFLLGTGGYRNKLIF
j_call: TRDJ1; v_call: TRDV2; cdr3_aa: CACDRRPDALGSLTRGDPSPGTDKLIF
j_call: TRDJ1; v_call: TRDV1; cdr3_aa: CALEASLNWGDVGWYYTDKLIF
j_call: TRDJ1; v_call: TRDV1; cdr3_aa: CALGEDPSPPDKLIF
j_call: TRDJ1; v_call: TRDV1; cdr3_aa: CALGADWGKRLIF
j_call: TRDJ1; v_call: TRDV2; cdr3_aa: CACDPLTVLGDTLPTMPDKLIF
j_call: TRDJ1; v_call: TRDV1; cdr3_aa: CALGELYWAIIGGTDKLIF
j_call: TRDJ1; v_call: TRDV1; cdr3_aa: CALGELPGDTSCTDKLIF
j_call: TRDJ1; v_call: TRDV2; cdr3_aa: CACDRLGDSGDKLIF
j_call: TRDJ1; v_call: TRDV1; cdr3_aa: CALGERGSDVRLVGYTDKLIF
j_call: TRDJ1; v_call: TRDV2; cdr3_aa: CACDSLLGDGTDKLIF
j_call: TRDJ1; v_call: TRDV1; cdr3_aa: CALGEGWSFGLGKYTDKLIF
j_call: TRDJ1; v_call: TRDV2; cdr3_aa: CACDRVLSRLGGYAENTDKLIF
j_call: TRDJ1; v_call: TRDV1; cdr3_aa: CALGELSSPVARDTPSDKLIF
j_call: TRDJ1; v_call: TRDV2; cdr3_aa: CACDTKGHHRTGGIYTDKLIF
j_call: TRDJ1; v_call: TRDV1; cdr3_aa: CALGELDPAWLGVDKLIF
j_call: TRDJ3; v_call: TRDV1; cdr3_aa: CALGESGLRRPTGGYRSWDTRQMFF
j_call: TRDJ1; v_call: TRDV1; cdr3_aa: CALGEEGLLGDTIRLIF
j_call: TRDJ1; v_call: TRDV1; cdr3_aa: CALGELYRQSPKLIF
j_call: TRDJ1; v_call: TRDV1; cdr3_aa: CALGASSNQGGIRTDKLIF
j_call: TRDJ2; v_call: TRDV2; cdr3_aa: CACDTVLGGVALTAQLFF
j_call: TRDJ1; v_call: TRDV1; cdr3_aa: CALGELGRATDKLIF
j_call: TRDJ1; v_call: TRDV2; cdr3_aa: CACDTRRHSYRNKKLWGIRYTDKLIF
j_call: TRDJ1; v_call: TRDV1; cdr3_aa: CALGALYPYWLTGRSFTDKLIF
j_call: TRDJ1; v_call: TRDV1; cdr3_aa: CALAFGLPENGRLRLKLIF
j_call: TRDJ1; v_call: TRDV1; cdr3_aa: CALGALRVMMGVYTDKLIF
j_call: TRDJ1; v_call: TRDV1; cdr3_aa: CALGEKEDTPYLLYTDKLIF
j_call: TRDJ1; v_call: TRDV1; cdr3_aa: CALGDPGPPHPLCTDKLIF
j_call: TRDJ1; v_call: TRDV1; cdr3_aa: CALFLRSLTGARILVHTDKLIF
j_call: TRDJ1; v_call: TRDV1; cdr3_aa: CALGEPYNSGGYGADKLIF
j_call: TRDJ1; v_call: TRDV2; cdr3_aa: CACDTLLGDTRRPTDKLIF